This T cell receptor (beta chain) came from a study of radiotherapy plus CTLA-4 blockade in lung cancer. Study findings and constraints: Some TCR clones had been derived from tumors. These clones expanded in peripheral blood after radiotherapy plus ipilimumab.

A remark on this clone: The antigen is undetermined.

Repertoires were generated with immunoSEQ multiplex PCR, while TCRdb's copy carries only in-frame clones and drops some. Here the sample spans some 110,000 clones, more than 65% being singletons. Sequences were derived from peripheral blood, sampled from a patient treated with radiotherapy plus ipilimumab. This TCR was sampled from a human donor with non-small cell lung cancer who had a partial response to radiotherapy plus ipilimumab.

The CDR3: CASRGRGLAGGPGEQYV. The CDR3 DNA reads as TGTGCCAGCAGGGGACGGGGACTAGCGGGAGGGCCGGGCGAGCAGTACGTC. The chain uses TRBV28 and TRBJ2-7, with 16 bases identical to TRBD2. The germline V gene encodes CDR1 MDHEN and CDR2 SYDVKM. V gave up 6 bases and J gave up 6 bases; unmatched junction bases: 11. The CDR3 has 17 amino acids.